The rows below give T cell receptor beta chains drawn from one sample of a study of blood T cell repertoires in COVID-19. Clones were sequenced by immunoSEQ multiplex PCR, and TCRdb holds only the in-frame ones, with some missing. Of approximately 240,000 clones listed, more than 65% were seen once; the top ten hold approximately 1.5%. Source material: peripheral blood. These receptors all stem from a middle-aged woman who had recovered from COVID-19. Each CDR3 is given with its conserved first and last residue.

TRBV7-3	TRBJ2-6	CASSLLGAAGANVLTF
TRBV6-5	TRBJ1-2	CASSYWTDYGYTF
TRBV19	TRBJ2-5	CASSISGFEETQYF
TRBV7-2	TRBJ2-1	CASSRERGGYNEQFF
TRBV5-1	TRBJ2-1	CASSIGVGGEQFF
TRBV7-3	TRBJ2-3	CASSLDRAADTQYF
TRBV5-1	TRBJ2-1	CASSRGQSSYNEQFF
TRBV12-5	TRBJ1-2	CASGLATGAGYGYTF
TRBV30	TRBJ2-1	CAWSVYRGNEQFF
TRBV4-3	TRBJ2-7	CASSPMLEGSYEQYF
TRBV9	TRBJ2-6	CASSVVAFPPGANVLTF
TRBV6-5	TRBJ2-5	CASTDREETQYF
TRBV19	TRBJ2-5	CASSISLQETQYF
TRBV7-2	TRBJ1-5	CASSGGGSNQPQHF
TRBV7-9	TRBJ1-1	CASSLVGQMNTEAFF
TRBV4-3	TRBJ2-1	CASSKTSGGVFRGEQFF
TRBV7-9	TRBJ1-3	CASSPRTGGNTIYF
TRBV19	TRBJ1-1	CASSIGQVEAFF
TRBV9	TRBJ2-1	CASSVVGGADNEQFF
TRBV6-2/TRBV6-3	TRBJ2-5	CASSRSGLAWETQYF
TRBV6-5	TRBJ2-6	CASRRKSSGANVLTF
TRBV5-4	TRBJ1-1	CASSVATSNTEAFF
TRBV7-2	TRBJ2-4	CASSLGLNIQYF
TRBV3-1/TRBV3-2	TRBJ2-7	CASSQTGGVYEQYF
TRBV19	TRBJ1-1	CASSTDRGAEAFF
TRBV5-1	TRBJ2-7	CASSLGWRGTYEQYF
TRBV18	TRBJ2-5	CASQTRQGYQETQYF
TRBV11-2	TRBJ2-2	CASSENLAGLIGELFF
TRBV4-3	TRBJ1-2	CASSQDANPGAQGYTF
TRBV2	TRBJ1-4	CASARLNNEKLFF
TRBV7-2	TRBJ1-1	CASSFSSGLNTEAFF
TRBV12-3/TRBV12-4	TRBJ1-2	CASSLVEPVGYTF
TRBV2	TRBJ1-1	CAREWPNTEAFF
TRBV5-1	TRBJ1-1	CASSLVWGGDTEAFF
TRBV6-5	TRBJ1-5	CASRTGVYQPQHF
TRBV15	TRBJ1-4	CATSRDREGNEKLFF
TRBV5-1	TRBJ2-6	CASSSTYAGQPDSGANVLTF
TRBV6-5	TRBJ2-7	CASRSRTGGEQYF
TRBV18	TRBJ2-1	CASSPDGGGEQFF
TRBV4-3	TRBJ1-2	CASSQDSGGKDGYTF
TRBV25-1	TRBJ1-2	CASSESDSYGYTF
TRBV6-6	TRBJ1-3	CASSYDVYSGNTIYF
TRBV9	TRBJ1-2	CASSPTGGAYGYTF
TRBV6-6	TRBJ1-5	CASSPGLNQPQHF
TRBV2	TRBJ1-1	CASSDDRDTEAFF
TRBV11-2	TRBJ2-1	CASSLLTGWDSNNEQFF
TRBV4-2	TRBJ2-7	CASSQPGLIYEQYF
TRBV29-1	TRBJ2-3	CSVDSPQGTDTQYF
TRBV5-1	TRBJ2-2	CASSRQGDSSGELFF
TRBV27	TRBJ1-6	CASSRRQGAEYNSPLHF
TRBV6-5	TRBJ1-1	CASSDRSGNTEAFF
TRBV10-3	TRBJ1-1	CAISGGDGVTEAFF
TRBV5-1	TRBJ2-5	CASSQIPGVEKTQYF
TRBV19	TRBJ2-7	CASSAGTDYEQYF
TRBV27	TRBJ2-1	CASSPATGVVGNEQFF
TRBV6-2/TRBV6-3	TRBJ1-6	CASSYGGTGDSPLHF
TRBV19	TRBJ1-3	CASSMKQTSGNTIYF
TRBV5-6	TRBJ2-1	CASSQGWASNNEQFF
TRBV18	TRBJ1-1	CASSLYAEAFF